The 18 T cell receptor beta chains below all came from one sample that was sequenced in a study of patients and donors after allogeneic stem cell transplantation. TCRdb passed the RT-PCR reads through MiXCR, listing each CDR3 protein once. In the table there are approximately 150,000 distinct CDR3 sequences, 30% of which are singletons. Input material: blood, either unsorted or a sorted T cell fraction (not recorded which). The receptors originated from a human donor who was either an allogeneic HSCT recipient or a stem cell or donor lymphocyte infusion donor (not recorded which). It is not recorded whose cells these are; they may come from a transplant donor.

This chain joins TRBV27 and TRBJ2-5, with D possibly being TRBD1 (6 bases). The CDR3 sequence is 15 residues long. The ends were cut back, 4 bases at V and 2 bases at J, with 14 bases in the middle. CDR1 and CDR2 from the germline V gene are MNHEY and SMNVEV (reference sequence). The CDR3 spells CASSSGQPGQETQYF. The CDR3 region has the DNA TGTGCCAGCAGTTCGGGACAACCCGGTCAAGAGACCCAGTACTTC.

The chain carries TRBV20-1 and TRBJ2-7; the match to TRBD2 covers 8 bases. The CDR3 runs 12 residues. Germline-derived CDR1 and CDR2 are DFQATT and SNEGSKA (reference sequence). The trim removed 3 bases at V and 2 bases at J, leaving 0 bases unmatched. The CDR3 sequence is CSASGRAYEQYF. DNA for the CDR3: TGCAGTGCTAGCGGGAGGGCCTACGAGCAGTACTTC.

The chain is built from TRBV7-2 and TRBJ2-1; 9 bases line up with TRBD2. Unmatched junction bases numbered 4, after V lost 1 base and J lost 0 bases. Germline loops: CDR1 SGHTA, CDR2 FQGNSA. The CDR3 is made up of 17 amino acids. The CDR3 DNA reads as TGTGCCAGCAGCTTAGAGGCGGGAGGGCCCTCCTACAATGAGCAGTTCTTC. Protein sequence: CASSLEAGGPSYNEQFF.

The rearrangement uses TRBV7-9 and TRBJ2-7; 12 bases match TRBD2. The CDR3 totals 14 residues. Per the germline V gene, CDR1 is SEHNR and CDR2 is FQNEAQ (reference sequence). J was trimmed by 5 bases and V by 2 bases; bases with no gene match: 1. Written as DNA, the CDR3 is TGTGCCAGCAGCTTATCTAGCGGGAGGGACGAGCAGTACTTC. This codes for CASSLSSGRDEQYF.

The V and J genes are TRBV28 and TRBJ1-2; D might be TRBD1 (6 bases). Germline lookup yields CDR1 MDHEN and CDR2 SYDVKM. The V end lost 2 bases, the J end lost 5 bases, and 15 bases lay between the germline ends. The CDR3 runs 15 residues. CDR3 coding DNA: TGTGCCAGCAGTTTAGAAGGGGGGCGTCTGTATGGCTACACCTTC. Protein sequence: CASSLEGGRLYGYTF.

The rearrangement links TRBV28 to TRBJ2-7; 10 positions agree with TRBD2. CDR1 and CDR2 (germline): MDHEN, SYDVKM. V shed 2 bases, J shed 2 bases, and the junction held 3 bases outside the gene matches. The CDR3 has 15 amino acids. CDR3 residues: CASSLRTSGTYEQYF. The DNA for the CDR3 is TGTGCCAGCAGTTTACGGACTAGCGGAACCTACGAGCAGTACTTC.

The gene calls are TRBV2 and TRBJ1-5; D is uncertain. CDR3 length: 13 residues. Germline V CDR1 and CDR2: SNHLY, FYNNEI. The V end lost 7 bases, the J end lost 0 bases, and 7 bases lay between the germline ends. The CDR3 DNA follows: TGTGCCAGCACTCGGACTAGCAATCAGCCCCAGCATTTT. The encoded protein is CASTRTSNQPQHF.

This clonotype has just a few counts. The gene calls are TRBV7-9 and TRBJ2-3; tentatively, D is TRBD2 (6 bases). V lost 3 bases, J lost 2 bases, and 12 bases lay in between. CDR3 length: 15 amino acids. Germline assignment: CDR1 SEHNR and CDR2 FQNEAQ (reference sequence). The CDR3, as DNA: TGTGCCAGCAGCTTCGGAGGGCAGGTCACAGATACGCAGTATTTT. This gives the protein CASSFGGQVTDTQYF.

This clonotype was seen many times. This chain uses TRBV9 with TRBJ1-2, with a tentative D call TRBD1 (6 bases). The length of the CDR3 is 14 residues. Germline CDR1 reads SGDLS; CDR2 reads YYNGEE. Deletions cut 0 bases from V and 4 bases from J, with 10 bases between. The CDR3 DNA reads as TGTGCCAGCAGCGTAGGACAGGACCTCTATGGCTACACCTTC. This sequence encodes CASSVGQDLYGYTF.

The V and J genes are TRBV7-9 and TRBJ1-1, with 8 bases identical to TRBD1. V was pared by 5 bases and J by 0 bases, with 8 bases of the junction left unmatched. CDR1 SEHNR and CDR2 FQNEAQ come from the germline V gene (reference sequence). The CDR3 runs to 16 residues. Written as DNA, the CDR3 is TGTGCCAGCAGCCCTCGGACAGGGTTGATGAACACTGAAGCTTTCTTT. Protein sequence: CASSPRTGLMNTEAFF.

The chain carries TRBV7-2 and TRBJ1-2; D possibly corresponds to TRBD1 (5 bases). V shed 7 bases and J shed 4 bases, with 13 bases lying between them. The germline gives CDR1 SGHTA, CDR2 FQGNSA. The CDR3 has 13 amino acids. The CDR3 loop reads CASNSRGVYGYTF. The CDR3 DNA sequence: TGTGCCAGCAACTCTAGGGGAGTCTATGGCTACACCTTC.

The chain's CDR3 is CATKEGVQNTGELFF. CDR3 in DNA: TGTGCCACCAAAGAGGGGGTCCAGAACACCGGGGAGCTGTTTTTT. The rearrangement uses TRBV15 and TRBJ2-2, with D possibly matching TRBD1 (6 bases). The germline V gene has CDR1 LNHNV and CDR2 YYDKDF (reference sequence). There are 15 residues in the CDR3. V was trimmed by 7 bases and J by 1 base, leaving 13 bases between them.

In its sample, this clonotype was seen a few times. The V and J genes are TRBV12-3 or TRBV12-4 and TRBJ1-1; 10 nucleotides line up with TRBD1. Trimming took 7 bases from V and 6 from J; bases not matched to a gene: 8. The CDR3 totals 14 residues. The CDR3 sequence is CASKPGQGKAEAFF. The CDR3 DNA follows: TGTGCCAGCAAACCGGGACAGGGGAAGGCTGAAGCTTTCTTT.

The chain combines TRBV20-1 with TRBJ2-2, with a possible D match to TRBD2 (6 bases). Between the trimmed V and J ends, which lost 3 bases and 7 bases, there was a span of 6 bases. The CDR3 has 11 amino acids. CDR1 and CDR2 (germline): DFQATT, SNEGSKA (reference sequence). CDR3 residues: CSASGSGELFF. CDR3 sequence (DNA): TGCAGTGCTAGCGGGAGCGGGGAGCTGTTTTTT.

This clonotype was detected only a few times. This rearrangement joins TRBV4-3 to TRBJ2-3; D tentatively fits TRBD1 or TRBD2 (5 bases each). Per the germline V gene, CDR1 is LGHNA and CDR2 is YSLEER. CDR3 length: 14 amino acids. Trimming shortened V by 3 bases and J by 9 bases, and 16 bases separated the two germline ends. CDR3 sequence (DNA): TGCGCCAGCAGCCAGGTTGATCACCGGGACACGCAGTATTTT. Amino acid sequence: CASSQVDHRDTQYF.

This chain connects TRBV12-3 or TRBV12-4 to TRBJ2-5, with a weak D call TRBD2 (6 bases). This CDR3 contains 14 residues. V was shortened by 6 bases and J by 1 base, with 12 bases between the two germline ends. The CDR3 is CASSPSGPQETQYF. In nucleotides, the CDR3 is TGTGCCAGCAGCCCAAGCGGGCCCCAAGAGACCCAGTACTTC.

Only a few counts were recorded for this clonotype. The rearrangement links TRBV7-9 to TRBJ2-1; 14 nucleotides match TRBD2. This CDR3 is 15 amino acids long. Per the germline V gene, CDR1 is SEHNR and CDR2 is FQNEAQ (reference sequence). V trimming: 5 bases; J trimming: 7 bases; junction bases outside the gene matches: 4. CDR3 nucleotide sequence: TGTGCCAGCAGCATGACTAGCGGGAGGGTTAATGAGCAGTTCTTC. This translates into CASSMTSGRVNEQFF. Supplemented by reference TRBV7-9 and TRBJ2-1, the full variable domain reads DTGVSQNPRHKITKRGQNVTFRCDPISEHNRLYWYRQTLGQGPEFLTYFQNEAQLEKSRLLSDRFSAERPKGSFSTLEIQRTEQGDSAMYLCASSMTSGRVNEQFFGPGTRLTVL.

This chain links TRBV4-1 with TRBJ2-1; 11 bases are shared with TRBD2. J lost 8 bases, V lost 4 bases, and 10 bases had no gene match. The CDR3 has 16 amino acids. Germline V gene data show CDR1 as MGHRA and CDR2 as YSYEKL. In nucleotides, the CDR3 is TGCGCCAGCAGCCCCCCTGGTAGCGGGAGGGCCGATGAGCAGTTCTTC. Translating it yields CASSPPGSGRADEQFF.